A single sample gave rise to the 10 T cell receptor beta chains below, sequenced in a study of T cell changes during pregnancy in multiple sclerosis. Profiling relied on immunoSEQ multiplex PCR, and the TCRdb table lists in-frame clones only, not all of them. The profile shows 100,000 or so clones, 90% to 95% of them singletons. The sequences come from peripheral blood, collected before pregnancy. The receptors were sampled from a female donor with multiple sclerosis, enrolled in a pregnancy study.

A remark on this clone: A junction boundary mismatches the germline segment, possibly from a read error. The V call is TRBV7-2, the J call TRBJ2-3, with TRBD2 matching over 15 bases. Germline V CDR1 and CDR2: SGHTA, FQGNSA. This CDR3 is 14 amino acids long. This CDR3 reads CASSAPGLAGGGHF. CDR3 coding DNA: TGTGCCAGCAGCGCCCCGGGACTAGCGGGAGGAGGGCATTTT.

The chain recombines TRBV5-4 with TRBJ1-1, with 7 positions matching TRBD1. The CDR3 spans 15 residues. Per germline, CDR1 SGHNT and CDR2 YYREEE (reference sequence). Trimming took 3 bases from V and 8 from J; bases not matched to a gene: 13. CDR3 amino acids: CASSSDLTGAREAFF. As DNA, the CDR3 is TGTGCCAGCAGCTCTGACCTAACAGGGGCTAGGGAAGCTTTCTTT.

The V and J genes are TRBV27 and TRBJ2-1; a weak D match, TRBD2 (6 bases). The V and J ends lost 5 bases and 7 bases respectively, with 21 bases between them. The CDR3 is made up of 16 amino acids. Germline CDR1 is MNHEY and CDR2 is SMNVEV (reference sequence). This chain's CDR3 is CASSTSRSGGSNEQFF. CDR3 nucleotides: TGTGCCAGCAGTACCTCGCGTAGCGGAGGTAGTAATGAGCAGTTCTTC.

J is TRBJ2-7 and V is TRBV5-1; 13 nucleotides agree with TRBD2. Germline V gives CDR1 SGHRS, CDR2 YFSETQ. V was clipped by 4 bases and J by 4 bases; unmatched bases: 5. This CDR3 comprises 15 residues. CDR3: CASSRGTSGDYEQYF. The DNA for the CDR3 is TGCGCCAGCAGCAGGGGGACTAGCGGGGATTACGAGCAGTACTTC. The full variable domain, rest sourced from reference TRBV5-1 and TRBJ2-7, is KAGVTQTPRYLIKTRGQQVTLSCSPISGHRSVSWYQQTPGQGLQFLFEYFSETQRNKGNFPGRFSGRQFSNSRSEMNVSTLELGDSALYLCASSRGTSGDYEQYFGPGTRLTVT.

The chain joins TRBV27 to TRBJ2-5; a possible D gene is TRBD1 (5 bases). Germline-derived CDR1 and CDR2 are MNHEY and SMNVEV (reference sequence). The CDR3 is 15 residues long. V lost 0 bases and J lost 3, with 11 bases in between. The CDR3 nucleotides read TGTGCCAGCAGTTTATCGCCGGCAGGGAAAGAGACCCAGTACTTC. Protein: CASSLSPAGKETQYF.

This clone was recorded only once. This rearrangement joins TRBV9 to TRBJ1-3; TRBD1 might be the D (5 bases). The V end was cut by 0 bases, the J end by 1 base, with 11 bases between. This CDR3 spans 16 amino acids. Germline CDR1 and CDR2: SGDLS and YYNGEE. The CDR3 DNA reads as TGTGCCAGCAGCGTAGTCGGGGGAAGATCTGGAAACACCATATATTTT. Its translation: CASSVVGGRSGNTIYF.

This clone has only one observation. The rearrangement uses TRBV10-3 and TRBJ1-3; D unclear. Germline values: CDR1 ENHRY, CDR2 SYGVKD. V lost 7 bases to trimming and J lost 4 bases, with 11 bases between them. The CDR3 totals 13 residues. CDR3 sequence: CAITAGSGNTIYF. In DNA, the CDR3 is TGTGCCATCACGGCGGGGTCGGGAAACACCATATATTTT.

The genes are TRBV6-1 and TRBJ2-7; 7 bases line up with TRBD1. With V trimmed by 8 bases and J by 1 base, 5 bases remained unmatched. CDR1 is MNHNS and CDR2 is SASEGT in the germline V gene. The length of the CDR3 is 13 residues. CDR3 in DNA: TGTGCCAGCCTCAGGGGGATATCCTACGAGCAGTACTTC. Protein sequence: CASLRGISYEQYF.

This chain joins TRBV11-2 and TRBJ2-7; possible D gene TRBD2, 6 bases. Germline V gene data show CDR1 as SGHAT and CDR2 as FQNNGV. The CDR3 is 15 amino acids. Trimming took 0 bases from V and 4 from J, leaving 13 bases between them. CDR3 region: CASSLEEGLRYEQYF. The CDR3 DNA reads TGTGCCAGCAGCTTAGAGGAGGGGTTAAGGTACGAGCAGTACTTC.

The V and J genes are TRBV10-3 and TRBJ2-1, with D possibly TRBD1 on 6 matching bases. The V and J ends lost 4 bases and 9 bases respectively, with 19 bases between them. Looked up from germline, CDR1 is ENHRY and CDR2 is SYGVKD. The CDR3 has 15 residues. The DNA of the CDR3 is TGTGCCATCAGTGGTATGCTGGGGGCTGCCAGTGAGCAGTTCTTC. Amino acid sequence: CAISGMLGAASEQFF.